Listed below are T cell receptor beta chains from one sample, sequenced in a study of CD8 T cells in ankylosing spondylitis. A single record per CDR3 protein comes from TCRdb applying MiXCR to the 5' RACE reads. Of just over 350,000 distinct CDR3 sequences in the sample, 20% were seen once. Sequencing input: blood, either unsorted or a sorted T cell fraction (not recorded which). These receptors all stem from a male donor with ankylosing spondylitis or in good health (not recorded which). Each CDR3 is given with its conserved first and last residue. A D gene is named only where the DNA matches it firmly. For some rows the clone size is stated as once, few or many, or as a class when expanded; others skip it.

D: .
J: TRBJ2-2
V: TRBV29-1
size: few
CDR3: CSVEVESGNTGELFF
DNA: TGCAGCGTTGAAGTTGAGTCGGGGAACACCGGGGAGCTGTTTTTT

D: TRBD1
J: TRBJ2-7
V: TRBV12-3/TRBV12-4
size: few
CDR3: CASSLGTGTEQYF
DNA: TGTGCCAGCAGTTTGGGGACAGGTACCGAGCAGTACTTC

D: TRBD2
J: TRBJ2-1
V: TRBV7-6
size: few
CDR3: CASSLVAGGFDEQFF
DNA: TGTGCCAGCAGCCTCGTGGCGGGGGGTTTCGATGAGCAGTTCTTC

D: TRBD1
J: TRBJ1-5
V: TRBV6-1
size: .
CDR3: CASSSPTGGRWEPQHF
DNA: TGTGCCAGCAGCTCCCCTACAGGGGGAAGGTGGGAGCCCCAGCATTTT

D: .
J: TRBJ2-7
V: TRBV28
size: few
CDR3: CASSFRRGGEQYF
DNA: TGTGCCAGCAGTTTCCGCAGGGGCGGGGAGCAGTACTTC

D: TRBD2
J: TRBJ2-2
V: TRBV20-1
size: many
CDR3: CSARDEPGLANTGELFF
DNA: TGCAGTGCTAGAGATGAACCGGGACTAGCAAACACCGGGGAGCTGTTTTTT

D: .
J: TRBJ2-5
V: TRBV4-1
size: few
CDR3: CASSEMGRSQYF
DNA: TGCGCCAGCAGCGAAATGGGGAGGTCCCAGTACTTC

D: .
J: TRBJ2-7
V: TRBV2
size: few
CDR3: CASSDFSSREQYF
DNA: TGTGCCAGCAGTGATTTTTCGAGTCGCGAGCAGTACTTC

D: .
J: TRBJ2-7
V: TRBV5-1
size: .
CDR3: CASSPEGGYGYEQYF
DNA: TGCGCCAGCAGCCCTGAAGGGGGATACGGCTACGAGCAGTACTTC

D: TRBD1
J: TRBJ1-2
V: TRBV20-1
size: .
CDR3: CSARDLKTGAYGYTF
DNA: TGCAGTGCTAGAGACCTGAAGACAGGGGCCTATGGCTACACCTTC

D: TRBD1
J: TRBJ2-2
V: TRBV12-3/TRBV12-4
size: few
CDR3: CASSPQGAGDTGELFF
DNA: TGTGCCAGCAGTCCGCAGGGGGCGGGCGACACCGGGGAGCTGTTTTTT

D: TRBD1
J: TRBJ1-1
V: TRBV29-1
size: few
CDR3: CSVTGLATEAFF
DNA: TGCAGCGTGACAGGGTTGGCCACTGAAGCTTTCTTT

D: TRBD1
J: TRBJ2-3
V: TRBV18
size: few
CDR3: CASSTTGGGLDTQYF
DNA: TGTGCCAGCTCAACGACAGGGGGCGGCTTAGATACGCAGTATTTT

D: .
J: TRBJ2-1
V: TRBV9
size: few
CDR3: CASSVWDNEQFF
DNA: TGTGCCAGCAGCGTTTGGGACAATGAGCAGTTCTTC

D: TRBD2
J: TRBJ2-3
V: TRBV7-8
size: .
CDR3: CASSPGTSGSTDTQYF
DNA: TGTGCCAGCAGCCCCGGGACTAGCGGAAGCACAGATACGCAGTATTTT

D: TRBD2
J: TRBJ2-3
V: TRBV9
size: .
CDR3: CASSSMTSGYFLDTQYF
DNA: TGTGCCAGCAGCTCAATGACTAGCGGCTATTTCTTAGATACGCAGTATTTT

D: .
J: TRBJ1-1
V: TRBV6-5
size: many
CDR3: CASSYSEGFMNTEAFF
DNA: TGTGCCAGCAGTTATTCAGAGGGTTTCATGAACACTGAAGCTTTCTTT

D: .
J: TRBJ2-1
V: TRBV19
size: .
CDR3: CASRPWGGQTYNEQFF
DNA: TGTGCCAGTAGGCCCTGGGGGGGGCAGACCTACAATGAGCAGTTCTTC

D: .
J: TRBJ2-7
V: TRBV9
size: .
CDR3: CASSAGRDYEQYF
DNA: TGTGCCAGCAGCGCCGGACGGGACTACGAGCAGTACTTC

D: .
J: TRBJ2-7
V: TRBV27
size: .
CDR3: CASRGESPYEQYF
DNA: TGTGCCAGCAGGGGGGAATCCCCCTACGAGCAGTACTTC

D: .
J: TRBJ2-4
V: TRBV7-9
size: .
CDR3: CASSTRGAAKNIQYF
DNA: TGTGCCAGCAGCACCAGGGGCGCGGCCAAAAACATTCAGTACTTC

D: TRBD1
J: TRBJ2-7
V: TRBV12-3/TRBV12-4
size: few
CDR3: CASSFDRVDYEQYF
DNA: TGTGCCAGCAGTTTCGACAGGGTCGACTACGAGCAGTACTTC

D: TRBD1
J: TRBJ2-3
V: TRBV27
size: .
CDR3: CASSLIGTGAGSTDTQYF
DNA: TGTGCCAGCAGTTTGATTGGTACAGGGGCGGGTAGCACAGATACGCAGTATTTT

D: .
J: TRBJ2-7
V: TRBV6-5
size: .
CDR3: CASSYAILSGDFGEQYF
DNA: TGTGCCAGCAGTTACGCAATCTTGAGTGGGGACTTCGGCGAGCAGTACTTC

D: .
J: TRBJ2-5
V: TRBV3-1
size: .
CDR3: CASSQQRGQETQYF
DNA: TGTGCCAGCAGCCAACAACGGGGTCAAGAGACCCAGTACTTC

D: .
J: TRBJ1-5
V: TRBV6-1
size: few
CDR3: CATTPAPGVQPQHF
DNA: TGTGCCACCACACCTGCACCAGGGGTACAGCCCCAGCATTTT

D: .
J: TRBJ2-7
V: TRBV4-1
size: few
CDR3: CASSQTDGSYEQYF
DNA: TGCGCCAGCAGCCAAACCGATGGCTCCTACGAGCAGTACTTC

D: TRBD2
J: TRBJ2-1
V: TRBV6-5
size: .
CDR3: CASSYSSGGSSYNEQFF
DNA: TGTGCCAGCAGTTACTCATCGGGGGGGAGCTCCTACAATGAGCAGTTCTTC

D: .
J: TRBJ2-7
V: TRBV7-6
size: .
CDR3: CASSLREADEQYF
DNA: TGTGCCAGCAGCTTAAGGGAGGCAGACGAGCAGTACTTC

D: TRBD2
J: TRBJ2-3
V: TRBV2
size: few
CDR3: CASSLGLAGDSDTQYF
DNA: TGTGCCAGCAGTTTGGGACTAGCGGGGGATTCAGATACGCAGTATTTT

D: TRBD2
J: TRBJ2-7
V: TRBV27
size: .
CDR3: CASSSTPGGGEQYF
DNA: TGTGCCAGCAGTTCCACCCCGGGAGGTGGGGAGCAGTACTTC

D: TRBD1
J: TRBJ2-7
V: TRBV25-1
size: .
CDR3: CASSVSGQTYEQYF
DNA: TGTGCCAGCAGTGTATCGGGACAGACCTACGAGCAGTACTTC

D: .
J: TRBJ2-7
V: TRBV28
size: .
CDR3: CASGPRSSYEQYF
DNA: TGTGCCAGCGGGCCTAGGAGCTCCTACGAGCAGTACTTC

D: .
J: TRBJ2-7
V: TRBV10-3
size: many
CDR3: CAISPGNSPEQYF
DNA: TGTGCCATCAGCCCAGGGAACAGTCCCGAGCAGTACTTC

D: .
J: TRBJ2-7
V: TRBV12-3/TRBV12-4
size: .
CDR3: CASSSLPSSYEQYF
DNA: TGTGCCAGCAGTTCGTTACCGAGCTCCTACGAGCAGTACTTC

D: TRBD2
J: TRBJ2-1
V: TRBV15
size: .
CDR3: CATSSNLLAGGSLYREQFF
DNA: TGTGCCACCAGCAGTAACTTACTAGCGGGGGGGTCTCTATATAGAGAGCAGTTCTTC

D: TRBD1
J: TRBJ2-1
V: TRBV11-2
size: few
CDR3: CASSLGPLGTVGNEQFF
DNA: TGTGCCAGCAGCTTAGGCCCCCTCGGGACAGTAGGCAATGAACAGTTCTTC

D: TRBD1
J: TRBJ2-3
V: TRBV2
size: few
CDR3: CASSESISLIRGPTDTQYF
DNA: TGTGCCAGCAGTGAATCAATCTCCCTCATCAGGGGGCCAACAGATACGCAGTATTTT

D: TRBD2
J: TRBJ2-7
V: TRBV12-3/TRBV12-4
size: .
CDR3: CASSLTSGGTYEQYF
DNA: TGTGCCAGCAGTCTTACTAGCGGGGGAACCTACGAGCAGTACTTC

D: .
J: TRBJ2-7
V: TRBV9
size: few
CDR3: CASSVVDSTYEQYF
DNA: TGTGCCAGCAGCGTAGTGGACAGTACCTACGAGCAGTACTTC

D: .
J: TRBJ2-5
V: TRBV29-1
size: .
CDR3: CSVSGPTGLGTQYF
DNA: TGCAGCGTTTCCGGACCCACCGGCCTAGGGACCCAGTACTTC